This TCR beta chain was identified in a study of ipilimumab plus nivolumab after autologous stem cell transplantation. The sample holds one count of this clone. Profiled with immunoSEQ multiplex PCR; TCRdb holds only in-frame clones, not every one. The profile shows 15,000 to 20,000 clones, over 60% of them singletons. Germline V gene lookup returns CDR1 SGDLS and CDR2 YYNGEE. V was clipped by 0 bases and J by 4 bases, with 9 bases between them. The length of the CDR3 is 14 residues. This receptor was taken from a male donor with diffuse large B-cell lymphoma. The input for sequencing was PBMCs, taken in a trial of ipilimumab plus nivolumab as post-transplant consolidation. This sequence joins TRBV9 and TRBJ2-3; D unresolved. CDR3 nucleotides: TGTGCCAGCAGCGTAGATCTCCGGGCAGATACGCAGTATTTT. It encodes CASSVDLRADTQYF.